The clone carrying this T cell receptor beta chain has more than one count but fewer than ten. Clones were sequenced by immunoSEQ multiplex PCR, and TCRdb holds only the in-frame ones, with some missing. Among 210,000 or so clones, over 75% were seen once, and the ten largest hold 4.3%. Trimming pared 2 bases from V and 4 bases from J, leaving 17 bases between. Looked up from germline, CDR1 is MNHEY and CDR2 is SVGAGI. The CDR3 covers 16 residues. The data originate from a study of blood T cell repertoires in COVID-19. Which cohort a participant joined came from the clinical history participants gave.

Sequencing was performed on PBMCs or T cells enriched from blood (not recorded which). The TCR originated in a man aged 25-45 years with acute COVID-19. The rearrangement joins TRBV6-5 to TRBJ1-1, with a tentative D call TRBD1 (5 bases). The CDR3 bases are TGTGCCAGCAGTTACGGGACGCGGGGAAGAAGCACTGAAGCTTTCTTT. Encoded protein: CASSYGTRGRSTEAFF.